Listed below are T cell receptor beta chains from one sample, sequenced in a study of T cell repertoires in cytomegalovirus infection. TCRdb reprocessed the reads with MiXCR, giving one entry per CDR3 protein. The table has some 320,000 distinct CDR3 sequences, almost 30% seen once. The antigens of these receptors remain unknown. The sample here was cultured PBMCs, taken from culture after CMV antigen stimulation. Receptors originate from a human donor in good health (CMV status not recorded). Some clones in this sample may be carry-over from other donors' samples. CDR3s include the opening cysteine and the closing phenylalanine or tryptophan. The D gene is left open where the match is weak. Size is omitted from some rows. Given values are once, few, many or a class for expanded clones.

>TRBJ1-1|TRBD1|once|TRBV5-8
CASSLRRDRLTAEAFF
TGTGCCAGCAGCTTACGCCGGGACAGGCTTACGGCTGAAGCTTTCTTT
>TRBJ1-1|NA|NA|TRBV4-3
CASSQEVQSEAFF
TGCGCCAGCAGCCAAGAGGTGCAGTCTGAAGCTTTCTTT
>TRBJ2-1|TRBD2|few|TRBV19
CASSPQGIAGTLHEQFF
TGTGCCAGTAGTCCCCAGGGGATAGCGGGGACCCTCCATGAGCAGTTCTTC
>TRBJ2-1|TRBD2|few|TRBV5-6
CASSSRGLAGSYNEQFF
TGTGCCAGCAGCTCGCGAGGACTAGCGGGTTCCTACAATGAGCAGTTCTTC
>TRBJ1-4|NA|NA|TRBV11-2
CASSLTTWSEKLFF
TGTGCCAGCAGCCTCACTACTTGGAGCGAAAAACTGTTTTTT
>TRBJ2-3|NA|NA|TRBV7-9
CASSLASEGENTDTQYF
TGTGCCAGCAGCTTAGCGTCTGAGGGGGAGAACACAGATACGCAGTATTTT
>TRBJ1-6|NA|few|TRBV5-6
CASSPSTGGGNSPLHF
TGTGCCAGCAGCCCATCGACAGGCGGGGGTAATTCACCCCTCCACTTT
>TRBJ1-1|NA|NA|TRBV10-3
CAISESSYITEAFF
TGTGCCATCAGTGAGTCGAGCTATATCACTGAAGCTTTCTTT
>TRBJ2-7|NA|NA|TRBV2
CASRFPGRSYEQYF
TGTGCCAGCAGATTCCCGGGACGCTCCTACGAGCAGTACTTC
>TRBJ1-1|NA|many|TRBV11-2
CASSQKGPNTEAFF
TGTGCCAGCAGCCAGAAAGGGCCAAACACTGAAGCTTTCTTT
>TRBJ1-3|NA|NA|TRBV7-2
CASSRWGQLSGNTIYF
TGTGCCAGCAGCAGGTGGGGACAACTTTCTGGAAACACCATATATTTT
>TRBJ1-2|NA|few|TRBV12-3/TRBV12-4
CASSYSTDHGYTF
TGTGCCAGCAGTTATTCTACCGATCATGGCTACACCTTC
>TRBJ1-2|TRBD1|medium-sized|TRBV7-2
CASGQGDYGYTF
TGTGCCAGTGGACAGGGTGATTATGGCTACACCTTC